This TCR beta chain was identified in a study of cytomegalovirus exposure and HLA in healthy donors listed by TCRdb under 2017. Study-wide context: According to a later analysis, one platform produced both the roughly 110 validation repertoires and the 720 or so repertoires of the first cohort. The study aimed to test whether signatures of past pathogen exposure could be identified by cataloging public T cell receptors. In addition to the first cohort of around 670 subjects, a separate validation cohort of around 110 different subjects was used. The study combined high-throughput TCR immunosequencing, statistical association of individual TCRs with disease status, and machine learning to predict cytomegalovirus infection status.

With regard to this clone: Its antigen specificity is not known. Base-call qualities are not available, and no considerably larger clone is one nucleotide away.

V was cut back by 1 base and J by 2 bases, leaving a gap of 10 bases between them. From the germline V gene (reference sequence), CDR1 is SGHKS and CDR2 is YYEKEE. From cysteine to phenylalanine, the CDR3 is 14 amino acids long. Here the CDR3 DNA is all that survives: 42 bases in frame from base 1. General study outcomes and caveats: It was suggested by the authors that the approach could potentially be generalized to other disease states and immunological phenotypes. The classifier was reported to diagnose cytomegalovirus status with high specificity and sensitivity in both the original and validation cohorts. In vitro tests confirmed that a few of the cytomegalovirus-associated TCR beta chains recognize cytomegalovirus antigens. The study listed over 150 TCR beta chains as associated with cytomegalovirus. All 120 or so repertoires were used to score co-occurrence in the validation cohort in a later analysis, because that analysis had no HLA typing for the cohort. In a later analysis, TCRs clustered in the first cohort were found to also tend to co-occur in the 100 to 150 validation repertoires, with approximately 95% of cluster scores above 0. Most TCR sequences were observed very rarely across donors, whereas some public TCRs were present in many individuals.

Separate from the approximately 670-subject first cohort, the validation cohort of about 120 subjects was the group to which the donors belonged. To prepare the library, the immunoSEQ multiplex PCR assay was applied. In the paper's pipeline: A statistical classification framework was developed to diagnose cytomegalovirus status using the catalog of TCR beta chain sequences. Not all clones reach the TCRdb copy of this immuneACCESS table, which keeps in-frame sequences only. Checked studies attribute under half of the gap to unresolved V genes and leave the rest unexplained. For V, J and clone size, that table is used; D and trimming come from the DNA. The sample data list over 85,000 clones, and about 95% of these were observed just once. The ten largest clones add up to almost 0.9% of the sample.

The origin of this receptor is a woman in her late teens or twenties in good health and CMV-seronegative. The sample taken for sequencing was PBMCs. This sequence uses TRBV5-5 and TRBJ2-7; a tentative D call is TRBD2 (6 bases match). The DNA reads TGTGCCAGCAGCTTGAGGGCGGGGACCTACGAGCAGTACTTC. This codes for CASSLRAGTYEQYF.